Listed here are 12 T cell receptor beta chains from one sample, sequenced in a study of blood T cell repertoires in COVID-19. The data were produced by immunoSEQ multiplex PCR, yet TCRdb's version contains in-frame clones alone and is incomplete. The data contain around 80,000 clones, 88% of them singletons. Sequenced sample: peripheral blood. These receptors were obtained from a woman older than 75 with acute or convalescent COVID-19.

The chain carries TRBV19 and TRBJ2-5; 7 nucleotides agree with TRBD1. Germline CDR1 is LNHDA and CDR2 is SQIVND (reference sequence). The CDR3 extends over 16 amino acids. Trimming at V came to 8 bases and at J to 2 bases, leaving 14 bases not matched to a gene. The CDR3 DNA is TGTGCCAGTTCTCAATCCGGGACAGCCCCACAAGAGACCCAGTACTTC. It specifies CASSQSGTAPQETQYF.

The chain has TRBV6-5 and TRBJ2-7; a possible D gene is TRBD2 (6 bases). V dropped 2 bases and J dropped 0 bases, with 8 bases sitting between them. The V gene's germline CDR1 is MNHEY and CDR2 SVGAGI. The CDR3 extends over 14 amino acids. In nucleotides, the CDR3 is TGTGCCAGCAGTTACGCGCGGGGCTCCTACGAGCAGTACTTC. Protein: CASSYARGSYEQYF.

The chain has TRBV15 and TRBJ1-2; 7 bases match TRBD1. Germline V gene lookup returns CDR1 LNHNV and CDR2 YYDKDF (reference sequence). V lost 3 bases, J lost 6 bases, and 7 bases stayed unmatched. CDR3 length: 14 residues. CDR3 in amino acids: CATSRGQGVDGYTF. In DNA, the CDR3 is TGTGCCACCAGCAGGGGTCAGGGGGTAGATGGCTACACCTTC.

This chain links TRBV28 with TRBJ1-2; TRBD1 is a possible D gene (5 bases). Trimming shortened V by 1 base and J by 3 bases, and 6 bases separated the two germline ends. CDR3 length: 13 amino acids. Germline V gene sequence: CDR1 MDHEN, CDR2 SYDVKM. This CDR3 reads CASSLSGDYGYTF. The DNA for the CDR3 is TGTGCCAGCAGTTTATCGGGGGACTATGGCTACACCTTC.

This clone occurred once. The chain recombines TRBV29-1 with TRBJ1-4; TRBD1 matches at 7 bases. The junction had 5 bases not matched to a gene; V was cut back by 7 bases and J by 3 bases. This CDR3 has 13 residues. Germline CDR1 SQVTM, CDR2 ANQGSEA. CDR3 bases: TGCAGCGCCTCCGGGACAGCTAATGAAAAACTGTTTTTT. Translation gives CSASGTANEKLFF.

J is TRBJ2-7 and V is TRBV7-8, with D unresolved. Trimming removed 4 bases at V and 0 bases at J, with 13 bases between. This CDR3 has 15 amino acids. Germline CDR1 and CDR2: SGHVS and FQNEAQ. CDR3 in DNA: TGTGCCAGCAGCTCGAGGCGACTGAGCTCCTACGAGCAGTACTTC. It translates to CASSSRRLSSYEQYF.

The CDR3 loop reads CASSSGTGGAWSYEQYF. CDR3 DNA sequence: TGCGCCAGCAGCTCCGGGACAGGGGGCGCTTGGTCCTACGAGCAGTACTTC. The J gene is TRBJ2-7, the V gene TRBV10-1; 12 positions match TRBD1. The CDR3 runs 17 residues. With 6 bases clipped from V and 1 base from J, the junction kept 10 bases outside the gene matches. Germline CDR1 reads WNHNN; CDR2 reads SYGVQD (reference sequence).

The V call is TRBV18, the J call TRBJ1-1; 7 positions match TRBD1. V dropped 4 bases and J dropped 6; count of bases not matched to a gene: 5. There are 13 residues in the CDR3. Germline CDR1 is KGHSH and CDR2 is LQKENI. The CDR3 sequence is CASSLSRGSEAFF. The CDR3 nucleotides are TGTGCCAGCTCACTCTCCAGGGGGTCTGAAGCTTTCTTT. Supplemented by reference TRBV18 and TRBJ1-1, the full variable domain reads NAGVMQNPRHLVRRRGQEARLRCSPMKGHSHVYWYRQLPEEGLKFMVYLQKENIIDESGMPKERFSAEFPKEGPSILRIQQVVRGDSAAYFCASSLSRGSEAFFGQGTRLTVV.

The chain is built from TRBV6-1 and TRBJ2-1; 9 bases align to TRBD1. V trimming: 4 bases; J trimming: 0 bases; junction bases outside the gene matches: 7. The CDR3 contains 17 residues. CDR1 and CDR2 from the germline V gene are MNHNS and SASEGT. CDR3 bases: TGTGCCAGCAGTGGACAGGGGGACTTTAGCTCCTACAATGAGCAGTTCTTC. As protein: CASSGQGDFSSYNEQFF.

As regards this clone: Other DNA sequences within the sample encode an identical CDR3. The gene calls are TRBV3-1 (or the pseudogene TRBV3-2) and TRBJ2-1; 13 bases match TRBD2. The trim removed 4 bases at V and 7 bases at J, leaving 4 bases unmatched. The V gene's germline CDR1 is LGHDT and CDR2 YNNKEL (reference sequence). The CDR3 covers 15 residues. In nucleotides, the CDR3 is TGTGCCAGCAGCCGAACTAGCGGGAGGGGGAATGAGCAGTTCTTC. Its translation: CASSRTSGRGNEQFF.

This sequence joins TRBV19 and TRBJ1-5; no firm D call. Germline CDR1 is LNHDA and CDR2 is SQIVND (reference sequence). Trimming took off 1 base at V and 0 bases at J, with 7 bases between the two ends. The CDR3 sequence is 15 residues long. The CDR3 bases are TGTGCCAGTAGTATAGGGGAGTATAGCAATCAGCCCCAGCATTTT. The encoded protein is CASSIGEYSNQPQHF.

This clone was observed a single time. The V and J genes are TRBV2 and TRBJ2-3; 11 bases fit TRBD2. Germline CDR1 is SNHLY and CDR2 is FYNNEI. The CDR3 is made up of 15 amino acids. V dropped 7 bases and J dropped 4; count of bases not matched to a gene: 7. The CDR3 protein is CASNLLAGASDTQYF. The CDR3 bases are TGTGCCAGCAACCTACTAGCGGGAGCTTCAGATACGCAGTATTTT. Variable domain in full (rest from reference TRBV2 and TRBJ2-3): EPEVTQTPSHQVTQMGQEVILRCVPISNHLYFYWYRQILGQKVEFLVSFYNNEISEKSEIFDDQFSVERPDGSNFTLKIRSTKLEDSAMYFCASNLLAGASDTQYFGPGTRLTVL.